This T cell receptor (beta chain) came from a study of blood T cells in healthy people across ages. The study's findings and limits: Significant beta diversity loss was already apparent by age about 42, declining roughly linearly. Researchers said unsorted PBMCs prevented a conclusive naive versus antigen-experienced comparison.

This clonotype was observed at least ten times. Its antigen is still unknown. A second PCR of 7 to 11 cycles used a sample-barcoded 5' primer and a J-beta primer mix. The template-switch adaptor was a 5' adaptor with 12 random nucleotides. It tagged each cDNA molecule. Each single sample gave us at least 2.5 million CDR3-containing paired-end reads. Via MiXCR, TCRdb re-called the 5' RACE reads, giving one row per CDR3 protein. This table has around 1,000,000 distinct CDR3 sequences, 35% to 45% appearing once. V lost 1 base to trimming and J lost 5 bases, with 14 bases between them. The CDR3 has 15 residues. CDR1 and CDR2 from the germline V gene are DFQATT and SNEGSKA (reference sequence).

The source material was blood. The TCR was taken from a young man in good health. The gene calls are TRBV20-1 and TRBJ2-2; unclear D gene. The CDR3 spells CSARGGWKETGELFF. In nucleotides, the CDR3 is TGCAGTGCTAGAGGGGGTTGGAAGGAAACCGGGGAGCTGTTTTTT.